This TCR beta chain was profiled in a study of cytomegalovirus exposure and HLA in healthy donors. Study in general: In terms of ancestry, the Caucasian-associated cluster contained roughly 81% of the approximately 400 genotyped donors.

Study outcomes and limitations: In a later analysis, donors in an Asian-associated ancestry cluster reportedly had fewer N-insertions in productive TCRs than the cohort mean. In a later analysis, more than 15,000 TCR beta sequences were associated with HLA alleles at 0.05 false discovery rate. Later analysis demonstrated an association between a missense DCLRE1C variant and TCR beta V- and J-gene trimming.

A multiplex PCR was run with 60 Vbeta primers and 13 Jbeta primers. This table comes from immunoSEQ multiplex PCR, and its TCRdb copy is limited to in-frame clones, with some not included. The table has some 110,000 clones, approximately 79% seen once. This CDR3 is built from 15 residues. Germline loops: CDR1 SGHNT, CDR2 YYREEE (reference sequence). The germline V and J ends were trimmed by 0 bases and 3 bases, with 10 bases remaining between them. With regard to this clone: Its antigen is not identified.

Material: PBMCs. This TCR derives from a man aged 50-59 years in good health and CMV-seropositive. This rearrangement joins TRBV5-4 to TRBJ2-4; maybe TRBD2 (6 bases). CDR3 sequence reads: CASSLGGAGKNIQYF. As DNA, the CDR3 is TGTGCCAGCAGCTTGGGCGGGGCGGGCAAAAACATTCAGTACTTC.